The clone carrying this T cell receptor beta chain was observed a few times. Antigen specificity is unknown. Trimming pared 3 bases from V and 0 bases from J, leaving 8 bases between. The V gene's germline CDR1 is SQVTM and CDR2 ANQGSEA. CDR3 size: 13 residues. These data belong to a study of blood T cells in healthy people across ages. A second PCR of roughly 7 to 11 cycles used a sample-barcoded 5' primer and a J-beta primer mix. In TCRdb, the 5' RACE reads were re-called with MiXCR into one record per CDR3 protein. Here the sample spans hundreds of thousands of distinct CDR3 sequences, more than 20% being singletons. Study-wide points: A roughly linear fall in TCR beta diversity per million T cells was seen with increasing age.

This same sample was also taken into another study, of T cells of mothers and their children. As that study records: With unrelated pairs as the comparison, related mother-child pairs had a slightly higher overlap that was not significant.

The sequenced sample consisted of blood. The sequence derives from a boy younger than 18 in good health. This chain joins TRBV29-1 and TRBJ1-1; D is perhaps TRBD1 (5 bases). The CDR3 DNA sequence: TGCAGCGTTGACGGGGGAATGAACACTGAAGCTTTCTTT. Translated, it gives CSVDGGMNTEAFF. Drawing the rest from reference TRBV29-1 and TRBJ1-1, the complete variable domain is SAVISQKPSRDICQRGTSLTIQCQVDSQVTMMFWYRQQPGQSLTLIATANQGSEATYESGFVIDKFPISRPNLTFSTLTVSNMSPEDSSIYLCSVDGGMNTEAFFGQGTRLTVV.